What follows are 4 T cell receptor beta chains derived from one specimen sequenced in a study of radiotherapy plus CTLA-4 blockade in lung cancer. Here immunoSEQ multiplex PCR was the method, and the copy in TCRdb shows in-frame clones only, minus some. The data contain tens of thousands of clones, more than 60% of them singletons. The input for sequencing was peripheral blood, taken from a patient treated with radiotherapy plus ipilimumab. The receptors here all came from a human donor with non-small cell lung cancer who had stable disease on radiotherapy plus ipilimumab.

Comments on this clone: This sample includes further DNA sequences coding for the same CDR3. The chain couples TRBV6-5 to TRBJ2-7; a weak D match, TRBD1 (6 bases). The CDR3 runs to 13 residues. Per the germline V gene, CDR1 is MNHEY and CDR2 is SVGAGI. V gave up 2 bases and J gave up 4 bases, with 9 bases separating them. This CDR3 is CASSYSRGYEQYF. CDR3 nucleotide sequence: TGTGCCAGCAGTTACAGCAGGGGTTACGAGCAGTACTTC.

A few counts support this clone. The rearrangement links TRBV5-6 to TRBJ1-4, with D possibly TRBD1 on 5 matching bases. The CDR3 extends over 15 amino acids. In germline, CDR1 is SGHDT, CDR2 YYEEEE. Trimming shortened V by 4 bases and J by 6 bases, and 16 bases separated the two germline ends. The CDR3 loop reads CASSNSKGWDEKLFF. The CDR3 DNA reads TGTGCCAGCAGCAACTCGAAGGGGTGGGATGAAAAACTGTTTTTT. Full variable domain (remainder filled in from reference TRBV5-6 and TRBJ1-4): DAGVTQSPTHLIKTRGQQVTLRCSPKSGHDTVSWYQQALGQGPQFIFQYYEEEERQRGNFPDRFSGHQFPNYSSELNVNALLLGDSALYLCASSNSKGWDEKLFFGSGTQLSVL.

CDR3 coding DNA: TGTGCCAGCCAGGACAGGAACAATCAGCCCCAGCATTTT. Encoded protein: CASQDRNNQPQHF. The chain carries TRBV2 and TRBJ1-5; 7 bases are a match to TRBD1. Per germline, CDR1 SNHLY and CDR2 FYNNEI. V was pared by 8 bases and J by 3 bases, with 4 bases of the junction left unmatched. The CDR3 has 13 residues.

The rearrangement joins TRBV5-4 to TRBJ2-2; the match to TRBD1 covers 7 bases. This CDR3 region has 16 residues. After removal of 4 bases from V and 1 base from J, the junction contained 7 bases not matched to a gene. Germline CDR1 is SGHNT and CDR2 is YYREEE (reference sequence). CDR3 loop: CASSDTGAGNTGELFF. The CDR3 nucleotides are TGTGCCAGCAGCGACACAGGGGCGGGGAACACCGGGGAGCTGTTTTTT.